The rows below give T cell receptor beta chains drawn from one sample of a study of vaccination effects on CD4 cells after COVID-19. Profiling relied on immunoSEQ multiplex PCR, and the TCRdb table lists in-frame clones only, not all of them. The data show 30,000 or so clones, with 70% to 75% seen just once and just under 15% held by the top ten. Their recognized antigens are unknown. Sequences were derived from CD4+ T cells from PBMCs cultured without peptide, sampled after COVID-19 vaccination. Every receptor here comes from a human donor who received a COVID-19 vaccine. Both conserved end residues are part of each CDR3. Each record gives: J gene, V gene, clone size, CDR3 protein. Where a row states a size, it is once, few, many or the class of an expanded clone; other rows omit it.

>TRBJ2-5|TRBV7-2|NA
CASSFTGFKETQYF
>TRBJ2-7|TRBV19|once
CASKPGQATYEQYF
>TRBJ2-3|TRBV3-1/TRBV3-2|NA
CASSQDPGRSTDTQYF
>TRBJ2-1|TRBV7-7|NA
CASSPLASSSYNEQFF
>TRBJ2-3|TRBV2|once
CASSESLAGDTQYF
>TRBJ2-5|TRBV7-8|NA
CASSSQETQYF
>TRBJ2-6|TRBV11-2|few
CASSSRDRGSSGANVLTF
>TRBJ1-2|TRBV4-2|NA
CASSQGIGGRAASFNYGYTF
>TRBJ2-7|TRBV2|NA
CASSESGHEQYF
>TRBJ2-5|TRBV11-2|NA
CASSQAPGESETQYF
>TRBJ1-2|TRBV10-3|NA
CATLKDGGYTF
>TRBJ1-1|TRBV29-1|NA
CSVVTVEAFF
>TRBJ2-1|TRBV10-3|few
CAISPARTGRSSYNEQFF
>TRBJ2-7|TRBV27|NA
CASRRTSEFSYEQYF
>TRBJ2-7|TRBV3-1/TRBV3-2|NA
CASSRGTGVREQYF
>TRBJ1-1|TRBV2|NA
CASSVRAMNTEAFF
>TRBJ2-1|TRBV28|NA
CASRLRAGGSYNEQFF
>TRBJ2-1|TRBV3-1/TRBV3-2|NA
CASSRGGRGPAGIF
>TRBJ1-4|TRBV6-1|NA
CASSELNRGLRIATNEKLFF
>TRBJ1-6|TRBV7-2|NA
CASSTGNSPLHF
>TRBJ2-3|TRBV2|NA
CASSFQSGWVTDTQYF
>TRBJ2-7|TRBV28|NA
CASSKQRRQYF
>TRBJ1-1|TRBV2|few
CASSEGRTEAFF
>TRBJ2-2|TRBV4-2|NA
CASSPEWTGELFF
>TRBJ2-7|TRBV11-3|NA
CASSLARDYEQYF
>TRBJ1-2|TRBV12-3/TRBV12-4|NA
CASSFRLGYGYTF
>TRBJ2-4|TRBV29-1|NA
CSVPEGGKKNIQYF
>TRBJ2-7|TRBV5-5|NA
CASSLRGGYEQYF
>TRBJ1-2|TRBV6-2/TRBV6-3|NA
CASSPQVRYGYTF
>TRBJ1-5|TRBV6-5|NA
CASSFKTVNQPQHF
>TRBJ2-7|TRBV5-4|NA
CASSLDSTPYEQYF
>TRBJ1-3|TRBV30|NA
CAWSVREGNTIYF
>TRBJ2-3|TRBV5-1|NA
CASSLFSTDTQYF
>TRBJ1-4|TRBV14|NA
CASSRGPNNEKLFF